This T cell receptor (beta chain) was sequenced for a study of blood T cells in healthy people across ages. Details on this clonotype: Mismatch with germline at one junction end may stem from a read error.

A J-beta primer mix and a sample-barcoded 5' primer were used in a second PCR of roughly 6 to 12 cycles. A 12-random-nucleotide template-switch adaptor tagged each cDNA molecule. One entry per CDR3 protein results from TCRdb running MiXCR on the 5' RACE reads. Here the sample spans about 970,000 distinct CDR3 sequences, 51% being singletons. The CDR3 extends over 15 amino acids. Germline CDR1 SGHAT, CDR2 FQNNGV. The specimen sequenced was blood. This chain uses TRBV11-2 with TRBJ2-3, with D hard to call. The origin of this receptor is a woman aged 60-75 years in good health. CDR3 DNA sequence: TGTACCAGCAGCCAGGCGACATTCTCCGGAGATACGCAGTATTTT. The encoded protein is CTSSQATFSGDTQYF. Drawing the rest from reference TRBV11-2 and TRBJ2-3, the complete variable domain is EAGVAQSPRYKIIEKRQSVAFWCNPISGHATLYWYQQILGQGPKLLIQFQNNGVVDDSQLPKDRFSAERLKGVDSTLKIQPAKLEDSAVYLCTSSQATFSGDTQYFGPGTRLTVL.